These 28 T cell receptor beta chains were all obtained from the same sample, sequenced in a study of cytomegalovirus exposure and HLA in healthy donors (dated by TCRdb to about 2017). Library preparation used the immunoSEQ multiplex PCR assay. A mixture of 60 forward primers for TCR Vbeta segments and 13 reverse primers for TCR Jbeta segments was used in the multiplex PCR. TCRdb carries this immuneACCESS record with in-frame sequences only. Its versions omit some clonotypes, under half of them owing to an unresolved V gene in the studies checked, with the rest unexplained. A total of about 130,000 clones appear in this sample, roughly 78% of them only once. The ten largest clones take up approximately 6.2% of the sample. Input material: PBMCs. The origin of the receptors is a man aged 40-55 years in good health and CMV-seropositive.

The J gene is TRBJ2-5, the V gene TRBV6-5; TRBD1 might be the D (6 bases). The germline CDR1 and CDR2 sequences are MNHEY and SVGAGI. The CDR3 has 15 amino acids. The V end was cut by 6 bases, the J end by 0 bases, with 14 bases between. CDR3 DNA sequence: TGTGCCAGCAGGTTTACAGGGCAATACCAAGAGACCCAGTACTTC. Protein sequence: CASRFTGQYQETQYF.

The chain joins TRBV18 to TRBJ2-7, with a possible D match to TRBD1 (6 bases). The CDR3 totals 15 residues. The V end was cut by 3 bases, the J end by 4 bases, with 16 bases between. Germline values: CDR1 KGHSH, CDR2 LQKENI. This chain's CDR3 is CASSPLGQGKYEQYF. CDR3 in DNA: TGTGCCAGCTCACCTCTGGGGCAGGGGAAATACGAGCAGTACTTC.

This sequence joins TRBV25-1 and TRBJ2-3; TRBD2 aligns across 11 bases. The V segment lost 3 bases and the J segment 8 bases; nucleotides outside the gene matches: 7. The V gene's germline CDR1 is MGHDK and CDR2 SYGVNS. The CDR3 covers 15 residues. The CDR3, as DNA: TGTGCCAGCAGTGACCTTCTAGCGGGAGGAGGTACGCAGTATTTT. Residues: CASSDLLAGGGTQYF.

The CDR3 DNA follows: TGTGCCAGCAGTCTAATAGAAGTGAACACTGAAGCTTTCTTT. Translating gives CASSLIEVNTEAFF. The chain has TRBV6-1 and TRBJ1-1; D is uncertain. The CDR3 covers 14 residues. V lost 5 bases and J lost 0, with 10 bases in between. Germline V CDR1 and CDR2: MNHNS, SASEGT.

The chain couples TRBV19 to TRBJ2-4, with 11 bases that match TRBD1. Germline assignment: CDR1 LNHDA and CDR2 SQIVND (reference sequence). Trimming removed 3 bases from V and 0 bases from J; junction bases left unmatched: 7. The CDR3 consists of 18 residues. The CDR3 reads CASSILGTGGLAKNIQYF. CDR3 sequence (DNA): TGTGCCAGTAGTATTTTAGGGACAGGGGGACTAGCCAAAAACATTCAGTACTTC.

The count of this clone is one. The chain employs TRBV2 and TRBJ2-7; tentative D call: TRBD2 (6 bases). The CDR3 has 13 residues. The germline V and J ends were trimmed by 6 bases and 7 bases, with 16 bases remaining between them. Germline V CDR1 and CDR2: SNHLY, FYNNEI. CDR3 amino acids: CASSPGLAREQYF. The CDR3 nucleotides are TGTGCCAGCAGCCCGGGACTCGCACGGGAGCAGTACTTC.

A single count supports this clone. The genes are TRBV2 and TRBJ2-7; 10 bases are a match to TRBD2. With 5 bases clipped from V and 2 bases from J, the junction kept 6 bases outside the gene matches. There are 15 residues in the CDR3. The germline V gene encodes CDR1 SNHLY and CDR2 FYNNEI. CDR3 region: CASSPRLAGAYEQYF. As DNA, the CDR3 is TGTGCCAGCAGTCCCCGGCTAGCGGGAGCCTACGAGCAGTACTTC.

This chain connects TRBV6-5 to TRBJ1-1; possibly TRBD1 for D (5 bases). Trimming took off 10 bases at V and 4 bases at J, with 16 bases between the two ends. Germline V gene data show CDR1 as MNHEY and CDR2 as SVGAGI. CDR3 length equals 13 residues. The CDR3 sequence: CATIGQGTTEAFF. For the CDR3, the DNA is TGTGCCACCATTGGGCAGGGTACCACTGAAGCTTTCTTT.

DNA for the CDR3: TGCGCCAGCAGCTTGGAAATAGAAACAGGATACGAGCAGTACTTC. Its translation is CASSLEIETGYEQYF. The rearrangement links TRBV5-1 to TRBJ2-7, with D tentatively TRBD1 (5 bases). Germline CDR1 is SGHRS and CDR2 is YFSETQ. V shed 0 bases and J shed 4 bases, with 14 bases lying between them. CDR3 size: 15 residues.

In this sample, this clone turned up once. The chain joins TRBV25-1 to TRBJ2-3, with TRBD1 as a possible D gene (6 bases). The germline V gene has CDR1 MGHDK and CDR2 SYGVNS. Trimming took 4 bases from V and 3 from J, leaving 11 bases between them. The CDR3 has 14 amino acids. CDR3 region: CASSVTGITDTQYF. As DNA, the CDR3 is TGTGCCAGCAGTGTTACAGGGATAACAGATACGCAGTATTTT.

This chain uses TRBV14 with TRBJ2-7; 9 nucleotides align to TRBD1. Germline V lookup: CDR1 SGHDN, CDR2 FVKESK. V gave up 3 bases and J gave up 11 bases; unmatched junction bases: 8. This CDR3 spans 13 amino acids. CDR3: CASSHPGQGYKYF. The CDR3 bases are TGTGCCAGCAGCCACCCGGGACAGGGTTACAAGTACTTC.

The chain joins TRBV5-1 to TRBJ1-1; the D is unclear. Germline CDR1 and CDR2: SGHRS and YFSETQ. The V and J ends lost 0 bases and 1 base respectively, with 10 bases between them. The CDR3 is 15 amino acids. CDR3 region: CASSLDGRKNTEAFF. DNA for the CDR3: TGCGCCAGCAGCTTGGACGGCAGGAAGAACACTGAAGCTTTCTTT.

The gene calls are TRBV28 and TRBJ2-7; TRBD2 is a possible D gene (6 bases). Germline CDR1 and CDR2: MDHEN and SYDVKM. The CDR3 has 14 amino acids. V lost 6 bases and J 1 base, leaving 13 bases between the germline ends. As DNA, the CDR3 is TGTGCCAGCAGCCCGCGGGACTGGTCCTACGAGCAGTACTTC. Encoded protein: CASSPRDWSYEQYF.

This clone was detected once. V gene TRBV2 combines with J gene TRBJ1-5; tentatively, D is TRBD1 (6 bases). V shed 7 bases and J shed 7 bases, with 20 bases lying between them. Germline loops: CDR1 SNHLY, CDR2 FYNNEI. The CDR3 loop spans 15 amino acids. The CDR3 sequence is CASKKRAGAGQPQHF. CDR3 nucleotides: TGTGCCAGCAAAAAGAGGGCAGGGGCAGGGCAGCCCCAGCATTTT.

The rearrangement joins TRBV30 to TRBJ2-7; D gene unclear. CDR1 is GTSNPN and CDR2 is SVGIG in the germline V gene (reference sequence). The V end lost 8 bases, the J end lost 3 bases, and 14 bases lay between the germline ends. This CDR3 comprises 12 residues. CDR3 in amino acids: CARGGDHYEQYF. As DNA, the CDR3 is TGTGCCCGAGGCGGAGACCACTACGAGCAGTACTTC.

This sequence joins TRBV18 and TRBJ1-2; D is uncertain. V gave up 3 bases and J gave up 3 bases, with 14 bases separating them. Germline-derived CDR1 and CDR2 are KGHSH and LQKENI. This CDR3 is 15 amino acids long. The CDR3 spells CASSPSGRADYGYTF. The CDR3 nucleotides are TGTGCCAGCTCACCCTCGGGAAGGGCCGACTATGGCTACACCTTC.

The chain's CDR3 is CASSLASDQETQYF. In DNA form, the CDR3 reads TGTGCCAGCAGCTTGGCTAGCGATCAAGAGACCCAGTACTTC. V usage is TRBV5-6 and J usage is TRBJ2-5; D is possibly TRBD2 (6 bases). Germline values: CDR1 SGHDT, CDR2 YYEEEE. This CDR3 has 14 residues. V lost 0 bases to trimming and J lost 2 bases, with 8 bases between them.

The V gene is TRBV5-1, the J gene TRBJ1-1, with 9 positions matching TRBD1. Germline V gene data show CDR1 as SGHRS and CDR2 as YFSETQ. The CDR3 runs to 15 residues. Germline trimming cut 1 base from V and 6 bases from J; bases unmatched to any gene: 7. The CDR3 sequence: CASSLIGQGRAEAFF. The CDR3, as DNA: TGCGCCAGCAGCTTGATCGGACAGGGGCGGGCTGAAGCTTTCTTT.

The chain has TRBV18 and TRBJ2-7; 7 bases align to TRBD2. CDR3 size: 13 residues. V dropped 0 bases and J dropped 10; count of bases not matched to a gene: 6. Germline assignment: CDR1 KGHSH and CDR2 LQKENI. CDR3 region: CASSPPAGEGQYF. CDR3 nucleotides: TGTGCCAGCTCACCACCGGCTGGGGAGGGACAGTACTTC. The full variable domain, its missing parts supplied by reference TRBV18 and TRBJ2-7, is NAGVMQNPRHLVRRRGQEARLRCSPMKGHSHVYWYRQLPEEGLKFMVYLQKENIIDESGMPKERFSAEFPKEGPSILRIQQVVRGDSAAYFCASSPPAGEGQYFGPGTRLTVT.

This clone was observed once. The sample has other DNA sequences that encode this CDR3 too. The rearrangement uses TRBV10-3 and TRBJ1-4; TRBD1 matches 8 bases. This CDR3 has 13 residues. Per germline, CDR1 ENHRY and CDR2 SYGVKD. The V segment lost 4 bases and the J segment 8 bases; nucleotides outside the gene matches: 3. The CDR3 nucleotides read TGTGCCATCAGTGGACAGGGGCAGGAAAAACTGTTTTTT. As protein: CAISGQGQEKLFF.

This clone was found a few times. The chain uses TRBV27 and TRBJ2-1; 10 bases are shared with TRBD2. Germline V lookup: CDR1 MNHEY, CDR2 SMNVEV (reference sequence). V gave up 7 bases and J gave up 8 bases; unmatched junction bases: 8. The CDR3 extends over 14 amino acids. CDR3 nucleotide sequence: TGTGCCAGCACCATTAGCGGGAGGCTCGATGAGCAGTTCTTC. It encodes CASTISGRLDEQFF.

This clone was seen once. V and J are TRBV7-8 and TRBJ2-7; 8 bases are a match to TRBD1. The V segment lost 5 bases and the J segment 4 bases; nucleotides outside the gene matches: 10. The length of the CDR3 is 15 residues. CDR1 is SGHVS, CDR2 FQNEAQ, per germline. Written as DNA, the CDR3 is TGTGCCAGCAGCCAATACAGGGGGTCGGGGTACGAGCAGTACTTC. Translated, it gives CASSQYRGSGYEQYF.

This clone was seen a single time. Written as DNA, the CDR3 is TGTGCCAGCAGCTTGGCCCGGACTAGCGGGGTGTACAATGAGCAGTTCTTC. It yields the protein CASSLARTSGVYNEQFF. The J gene is TRBJ2-1, the V gene TRBV5-8; 12 bases align to TRBD2. CDR1 and CDR2 from the germline V gene are SGHTS and YDEGEE. The V and J ends lost 0 bases and 4 bases, in that order; junction bases with no gene match: 5. The CDR3 spans 17 residues.

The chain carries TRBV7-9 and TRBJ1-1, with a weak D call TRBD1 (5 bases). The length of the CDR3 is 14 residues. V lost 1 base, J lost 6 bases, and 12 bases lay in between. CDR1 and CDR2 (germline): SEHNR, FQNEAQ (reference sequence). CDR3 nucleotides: TGTGCCAGCAGCTTAGTTGGGGTAGGGGCTGAAGCTTTCTTT. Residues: CASSLVGVGAEAFF.

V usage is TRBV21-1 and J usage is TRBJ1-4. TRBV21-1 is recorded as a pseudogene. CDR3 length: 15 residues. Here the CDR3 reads CASSPRRDPHEKLFF. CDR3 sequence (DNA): TGTGCCAGCAGCCCACGGAGGGATCCCCATGAAAAACTGTTTTTT.

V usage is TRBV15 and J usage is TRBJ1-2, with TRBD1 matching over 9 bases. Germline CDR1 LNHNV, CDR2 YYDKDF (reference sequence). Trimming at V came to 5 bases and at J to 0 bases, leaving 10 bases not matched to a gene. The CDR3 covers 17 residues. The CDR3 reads CATSQGTGRRTNYGYTF. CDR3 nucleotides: TGTGCCACCAGCCAAGGGACAGGGAGGAGAACTAACTATGGCTACACCTTC.

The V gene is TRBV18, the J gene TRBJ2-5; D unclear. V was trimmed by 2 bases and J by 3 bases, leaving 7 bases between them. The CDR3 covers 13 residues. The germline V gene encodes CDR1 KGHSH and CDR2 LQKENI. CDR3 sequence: CASSPTSEETQYF. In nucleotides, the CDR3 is TGTGCCAGCTCACCAACGTCAGAAGAGACCCAGTACTTC.

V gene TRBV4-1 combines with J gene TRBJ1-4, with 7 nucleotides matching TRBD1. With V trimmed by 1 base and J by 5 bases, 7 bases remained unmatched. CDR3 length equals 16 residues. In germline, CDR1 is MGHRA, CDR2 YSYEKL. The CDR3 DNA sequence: TGCGCCAGCAGCCAAGGCTTCCAGGGGGTAAATGAAAAACTGTTTTTT. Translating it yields CASSQGFQGVNEKLFF.